The entry below describes one T cell receptor (beta chain). Its antigen is not identified. The V segment lost 3 bases and the J segment 2 bases; nucleotides outside the gene matches: 8. Germline V lookup: CDR1 GTSNPN, CDR2 SVGIG (reference sequence). The CDR3 is 16 amino acids. This sample was taken from a study of a mutant IDH1 vaccine in newly diagnosed glioma. Overall study: Vaccination was launched 4-6 weeks after radiotherapy alone, or with temozolomide cycles. Treated patients, around 60% male and roughly 40% female, averaged roughly 43 years of age. Overall study findings and caveats: There were vaccine-induced immune responses in 85% to 95% of the patients.

Time point defined: week 35, safety follow-up. The investigators gave 300 ug of mutant IDH1 20-mer peptide in each vaccine dose, together with topical imiquimod. Weeks 1, 3, 5, 7, 11, 15, 19 and 23 were when patients received their eight vaccinations. Profiled with immunoSEQ multiplex PCR; TCRdb holds only in-frame clones, not every one. The data contain roughly 25,000 clones, less than 85% of them singletons. The TCR sequence derives from a young man with glioma. The input for sequencing was PBMCs, taken from a glioma patient whose treatment included an IDH1 peptide vaccine. V and J are TRBV30 and TRBJ1-5; 9 positions match TRBD1. In nucleotides, the CDR3 is TGTGCCTGGAGCCCAACAGGGGGCATGGGCAATCAGCCCCAGCATTTT. Its protein product is CAWSPTGGMGNQPQHF.